The rows below give T cell receptor beta chains drawn from one sample of a study of kidney transplant recipient with SARS-CoV-2 infection. TCRdb re-analysed the reads in MiXCR, keeping a single row per CDR3 protein. The data contain fewer than 250,000 distinct CDR3 sequences, under 35% of them singletons. The sequenced sample was a blood sample, obtained at baseline and on day 111 from a kidney transplant recipient. The receptors derive from a male patient in his thirties who had COVID-19 and was a kidney transplant recipient. Some T cells may have originated in the graft donor. Both conserved end residues are part of each CDR3. A D gene is named only where the DNA matches it firmly. Clone size appears in some rows only: once, few, many, or a class for an expanded clone.

d_call	v_call	j_call	clone_size	cdr3_aa	cdr3_nt
.	TRBV12-3/TRBV12-4	TRBJ2-7	.	CAGGVGKIAYEQYF	TGTGCCGGCGGTGTTGGGAAGATTGCCTACGAGCAGTACTTC
.	TRBV30	TRBJ1-2	many	CAWNLLRYRKTYGYTF	TGTGCCTGGAATTTGTTGCGTTATAGAAAGACCTATGGCTACACCTTC
.	TRBV20-1	TRBJ2-5	many	CSARDVSQAGETQYF	TGCAGTGCTAGAGATGTGTCCCAGGCAGGAGAGACCCAGTACTTC
.	TRBV5-4	TRBJ2-5	.	CASSWAGTQETQYF	TGTGCCAGCAGCTGGGCCGGGACTCAAGAGACCCAGTACTTC
.	TRBV7-6	TRBJ1-2	many	CASSPQHESRKTYGYTF	TGTGCCAGCAGCCCTCAGCATGAATCTCGAAAGACCTATGGCTACACCTTC
.	TRBV3-1	TRBJ1-2	many	CASSSWFTLRKTYGYTF	TGTGCCAGCAGCTCATGGTTCACCCTTCGAAAGACCTATGGCTACACCTTC
.	TRBV3-1	TRBJ1-1	many	CASSQVSTEAFF	TGTGCCAGCAGCCAAGTGAGCACTGAAGCTTTCTTT
.	TRBV18	TRBJ2-4	many	CASSPTLAKNIQYF	TGTGCCAGCTCACCCACCTTAGCCAAAAACATTCAGTACTTC
.	TRBV19	TRBJ2-4	.	CAGTPDLWVGAKNIQYF	TGTGCCGGTACCCCAGACCTCTGGGTGGGAGCCAAAAACATTCAGTACTTC
.	TRBV5-1	TRBJ2-7	.	CASSLPSGYEQYF	TGCGCCAGCAGCCTTCCAAGCGGCTACGAGCAGTACTTC
.	TRBV29-1	TRBJ2-1	.	CSVEGSPDRESYNKQFF	TGCAGCGTTGAAGGGTCCCCGGACAGAGAATCCTACAATAAGCAGTTCTTC
TRBD1	TRBV11-1	TRBJ2-5	few	CASSYRGQETQYF	TGTGCCAGCAGCTACAGGGGGCAAGAGACCCAGTACTTC
TRBD1	TRBV5-1	TRBJ2-5	.	CASSPQNRGETQYF	TGCGCCAGCAGCCCTCAGAACAGGGGAGAGACCCAGTACTTC
.	TRBV19	TRBJ1-5	many	CASTQGGGNQPQHF	TGTGCCAGTACTCAGGGAGGAGGCAATCAGCCCCAGCATTTT
TRBD2	TRBV18	TRBJ2-1	.	CASSPIGTSGIVNEQFF	TGTGCCAGCTCACCAATAGGGACTAGCGGGATTGTCAATGAGCAGTTCTTC
.	TRBV2	TRBJ2-7	many	CASSEASGTHYEQYF	TGTGCCAGCAGTGAAGCGTCGGGGACACACTACGAGCAGTACTTC
.	TRBV9	TRBJ1-3	few	CASSPSAGADGNTIYF	TGTGCCAGCAGCCCCAGTGCGGGGGCGGACGGAAACACCATATATTTT
.	TRBV20-1	TRBJ1-1	many	CSANLQGNTEAFF	TGCAGTGCTAACCTACAGGGGAACACTGAAGCTTTCTTT
.	TRBV10-1	TRBJ2-2	many	CASSDNRVSGELFF	TGCGCCAGCAGTGATAACAGGGTCTCCGGGGAGCTGTTTTTT
.	TRBV5-5	TRBJ2-7	many	CASSYSYEQYF	TGTGCCAGCAGCTACTCCTACGAGCAGTACTTC
.	TRBV11-3	TRBJ1-2	many	CASSNASDLGKTYGYTF	TGTGCCAGCAGCAATGCTAGCGATCTCGGAAAGACCTATGGCTACACCTTC
TRBD2	TRBV11-3	TRBJ2-1	many	CASSLGPGTIYNEQFF	TGTGCCAGCAGCTTAGGACCCGGGACTATATACAATGAGCAGTTCTTC
.	TRBV6-9	TRBJ1-2	many	CASSSNRPYGKTYGYTF	TGTGCCAGCAGTTCCAATCGGCCTTACGGAAAGACCTATGGCTACACCTTC
.	TRBV5-1	TRBJ2-2	many	CASSLALDTGELFF	TGCGCCAGCAGCTTGGCCTTGGACACCGGGGAGCTGTTTTTT
.	TRBV30	TRBJ2-3	few	CAWSVTVTDTQYF	TGTGCCTGGAGTGTAACTGTCACAGATACGCAGTATTTT
.	TRBV30	TRBJ1-3	many	CAWSQVVGGNTIYF	TGTGCCTGGAGCCAGGTCGTTGGAGGAAACACCATATATTTT
.	TRBV2	TRBJ2-3	medium-sized	CASTERSNTDTQYF	TGTGCCAGCACTGAGCGGTCTAACACAGATACGCAGTATTTT
.	TRBV4-1	TRBJ2-6	few	CASSLCRLEPQSRANVLTF	TGCGCCAGCAGCCTTTGTCGACTAGAACCACAAAGTCGGGCCAACGTCCTGACTTTC
TRBD1	TRBV30	TRBJ2-1	many	CAWGRPGGVYNEQFF	TGTGCCTGGGGCCGGCCAGGGGGCGTTTACAATGAGCAGTTCTTC
.	TRBV11-3	TRBJ2-1	many	CASSKSNEQFF	TGTGCCAGCAGCAAGAGTAATGAGCAGTTCTTC
.	TRBV11-1	TRBJ1-2	many	CASSDAYKAGKTYGYTF	TGTGCCAGCAGCGATGCATATAAGGCTGGAAAGACCTATGGCTACACCTTC
TRBD2	TRBV19	TRBJ2-1	few	CASSSGGAVHF	TGTGCCAGTTCTAGCGGGGGGGCGGTTCACTTC
.	TRBV12-2	TRBJ1-2	many	CASRNLMTPRKTYGYTF	TGTGCAAGTCGCAACCTTATGACTCCACGAAAGACCTATGGCTACACCTTC
.	TRBV10-2	TRBJ1-2	many	CASSVYDTSRKTYGYTF	TGCGCCAGCAGTGTATACGACACTTCTAGAAAGACCTATGGCTACACCTTC
TRBD1	TRBV27	TRBJ1-4	many	CASSPRQGAEKLFF	TGTGCCAGCAGTCCTCGACAGGGGGCTGAAAAACTGTTTTTT
.	TRBV19	TRBJ2-1	.	CASSPQGIAYNEQFF	TGTGCCAGTAGTCCCCAAGGGATTGCCTACAATGAGCAGTTCTTC
.	TRBV11-2	TRBJ2-7	many	CASSLDLGIGYEQYF	TGTGCCAGCAGCTTAGACCTGGGAATAGGTTACGAGCAGTACTTC
.	TRBV30	TRBJ1-2	many	CAWLQTRYRKTYGYTF	TGTGCCTGGTTGCAGACGCGTTATAGAAAGACCTATGGCTACACCTTC
.	TRBV5-6	TRBJ1-2	many	CASNLTNSRKTYGYTF	TGTGCCAGCAATCTGACCAATAGTCGAAAGACCTATGGCTACACCTTC
.	TRBV24-1	TRBJ1-5	many	CATSDGSGVNQPQHF	TGTGCCACCAGTGATGGTAGCGGCGTAAATCAGCCCCAGCATTTT
.	TRBV7-7	TRBJ2-3	few	CASSLAVGSTDTQYF	TGTGCCAGCAGCTTAGCGGTGGGTAGCACAGATACGCAGTATTTT
.	TRBV7-8	TRBJ1-2	many	CASSVGKFTRKTYGYTF	TGTGCCAGCAGCGTCGGTAAGTTTACCCGAAAGACCTATGGCTACACCTTC
.	TRBV7-2	TRBJ1-2	many	CASSQGSRDGKTYGYTF	TGTGCCAGCAGCCAGGGGAGCAGAGACGGAAAGACCTATGGCTACACCTTC
.	TRBV2	TRBJ1-1	many	CASTFGRLNTEAFF	TGTGCCAGCACTTTCGGGAGGTTGAACACTGAAGCTTTCTTT
.	TRBV7-8	TRBJ1-2	.	CASSYLEFTRKTYGYTF	TGTGCCAGCAGCTACTTAGAGTTTACCCGAAAGACCTATGGCTACACCTTC
.	TRBV20-1	TRBJ2-7	many	CSAAAGPNYEQYF	TGCAGTGCGGCGGCAGGGCCCAACTACGAGCAGTACTTC
TRBD2	TRBV20-1	TRBJ2-5	many	CSASSSGSWEETQYF	TGCAGTGCCTCCTCTAGCGGGAGTTGGGAAGAGACCCAGTACTTC
TRBD2	TRBV6-1	TRBJ2-7	many	CASSDLAGVGYEQYF	TGTGCCAGCAGTGATCTAGCGGGAGTAGGATACGAGCAGTACTTC
.	TRBV21-1	TRBJ2-3	many	CASRTILATVMQDTQYF	TGTGCCAGCAGGACCATATTAGCTACAGTCATGCAAGATACGCAGTATTTT
.	TRBV5-5	TRBJ1-2	many	CASDDVVSRKTYGYTF	TGTGCCAGCGATGACGTTGTCTCGCGAAAGACCTATGGCTACACCTTC
.	TRBV5-5	TRBJ1-2	few	CASTYGVSRKTYGYTF	TGTGCCAGCACATATGGTGTCTCGCGAAAGACCTATGGCTACACCTTC
.	TRBV11-3	TRBJ1-2	many	CASSDCLDLGKTYGYTF	TGTGCCAGCAGCGATTGTCTCGATCTCGGAAAGACCTATGGCTACACCTTC